This TCR beta chain was sequenced in a study of T cell repertoires and leukemia-associated antigens. To note about this clonotype: The antigen is not known.

TCRdb re-analysed the 5' RACE reads in MiXCR, keeping a single row per CDR3 protein. This sample carries over 10,000 distinct CDR3 sequences, about two fifths of them seen once, and the ten largest clones take 33%. After removal of 3 bases from V and 8 bases from J, the junction contained 12 bases not matched to a gene. This CDR3 region has 16 residues. Germline lookup yields CDR1 SQVTM and CDR2 ANQGSEA. The origin of this receptor is a female donor in good health. What was sequenced was CD3+ T cells sorted from blood and cultured. The V and J genes are TRBV29-1 and TRBJ2-1, with 11 bases identical to TRBD1. As DNA, the CDR3 is TGCAGCGTTGAGGACGTGGGGGACAGGGGGGTCCATGAGCAGTTCTTC. Encoded protein: CSVEDVGDRGVHEQFF.